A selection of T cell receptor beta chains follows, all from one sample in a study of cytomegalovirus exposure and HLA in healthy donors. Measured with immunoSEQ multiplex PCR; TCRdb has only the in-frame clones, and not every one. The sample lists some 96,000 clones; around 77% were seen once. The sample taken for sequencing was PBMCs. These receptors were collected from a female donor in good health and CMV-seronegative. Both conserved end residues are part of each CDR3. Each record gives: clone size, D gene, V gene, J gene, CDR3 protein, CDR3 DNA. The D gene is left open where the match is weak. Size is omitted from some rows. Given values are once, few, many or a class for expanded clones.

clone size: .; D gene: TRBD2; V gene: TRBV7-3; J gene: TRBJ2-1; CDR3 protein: CASSRPGGGEQFF; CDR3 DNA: TGTGCCAGCAGCCGTCCGGGCGGGGGAGAGCAGTTCTTC
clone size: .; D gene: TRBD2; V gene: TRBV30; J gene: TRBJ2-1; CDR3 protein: CAWSLLAGERRPFF; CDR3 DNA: TGTGCCTGGAGTCTACTAGCGGGAGAACGTCGTCCGTTCTTC
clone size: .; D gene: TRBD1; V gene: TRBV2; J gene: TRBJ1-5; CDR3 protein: CASTRDSNQPQHF; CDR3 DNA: TGTGCCAGCACTAGGGACAGTAATCAGCCCCAGCATTTT
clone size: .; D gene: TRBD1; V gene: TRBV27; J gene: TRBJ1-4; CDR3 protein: CASSFNFGQGEKLFF; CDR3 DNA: TGTGCCAGCAGTTTTAACTTCGGACAGGGGGAAAAACTGTTTTTT
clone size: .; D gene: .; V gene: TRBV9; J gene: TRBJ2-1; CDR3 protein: CASSPAVGSKLENEQFF; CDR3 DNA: TGTGCCAGCAGCCCAGCGGTCGGTTCGAAATTGGAGAATGAGCAGTTCTTC
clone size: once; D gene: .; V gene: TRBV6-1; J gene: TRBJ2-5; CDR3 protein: CASSPQRVGETQYF; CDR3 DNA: TGTGCCAGCAGTCCTCAACGGGTCGGAGAGACCCAGTACTTC
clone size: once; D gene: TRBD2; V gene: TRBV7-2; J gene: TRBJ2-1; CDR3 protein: CASSPRTRGLNEQFF; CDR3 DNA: TGTGCCAGCAGCCCTCGGACTAGGGGTCTCAATGAGCAGTTCTTC
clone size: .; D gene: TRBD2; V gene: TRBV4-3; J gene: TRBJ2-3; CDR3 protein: CASSQDPSGSSDTQYF; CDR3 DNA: TGCGCCAGCAGCCAAGATCCCAGCGGGAGTTCGGATACGCAGTATTTT
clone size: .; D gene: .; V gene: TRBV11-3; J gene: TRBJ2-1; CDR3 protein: CASSSEYNEQFF; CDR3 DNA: TGTGCCAGCAGCTCGGAGTACAATGAGCAGTTCTTC
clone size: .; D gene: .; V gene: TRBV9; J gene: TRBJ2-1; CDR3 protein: CASSVETGAYNEQFF; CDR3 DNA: TGTGCCAGCAGCGTAGAGACGGGGGCCTACAATGAGCAGTTCTTC
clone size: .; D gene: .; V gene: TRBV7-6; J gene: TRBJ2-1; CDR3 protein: CASSLGTRYNEQFF; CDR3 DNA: TGTGCCAGCAGCTTAGGGACTCGCTACAATGAGCAGTTCTTC
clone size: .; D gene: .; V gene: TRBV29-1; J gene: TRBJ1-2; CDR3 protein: CSVEVGSGYGYTF; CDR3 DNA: TGCAGCGTTGAGGTGGGGAGTGGCTATGGCTACACCTTC
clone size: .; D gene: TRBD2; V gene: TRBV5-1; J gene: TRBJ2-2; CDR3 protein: CASSIEMGEGSGTGELFF; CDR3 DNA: TGCGCCAGCAGCATTGAAATGGGGGAGGGATCCGGCACCGGGGAGCTGTTTTTT
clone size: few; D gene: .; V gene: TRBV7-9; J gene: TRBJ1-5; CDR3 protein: CASSFSPPPYQPQHF; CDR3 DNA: TGTGCCAGCAGCTTTTCGCCCCCCCCCTACCAGCCCCAGCATTTT
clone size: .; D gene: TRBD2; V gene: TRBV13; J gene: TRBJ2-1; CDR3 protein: CASQTSGKVSYNEQFF; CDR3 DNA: TGTGCCAGCCAGACTAGCGGAAAAGTCTCCTACAATGAGCAGTTCTTC
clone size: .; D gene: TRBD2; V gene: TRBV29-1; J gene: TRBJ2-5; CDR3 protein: CSVEWGGMETQYF; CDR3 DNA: TGCAGCGTTGAATGGGGGGGGATGGAGACCCAGTACTTC
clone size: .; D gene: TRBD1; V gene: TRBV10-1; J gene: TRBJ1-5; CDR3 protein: CASLFYRTGFSNQPQHF; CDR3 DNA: TGCGCCAGCCTTTTTTATAGGACAGGCTTCAGCAATCAGCCCCAGCATTTT
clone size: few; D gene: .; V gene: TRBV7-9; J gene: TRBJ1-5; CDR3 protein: CASSFGGNQPQHF; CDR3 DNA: TGTGCCAGCAGCTTCGGGGGCAATCAGCCCCAGCATTTT
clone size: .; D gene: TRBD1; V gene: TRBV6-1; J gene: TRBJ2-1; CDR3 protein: CASSGGQGNEQFF; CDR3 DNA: TGTGCCAGCAGTGGCGGACAGGGGAATGAGCAGTTCTTC
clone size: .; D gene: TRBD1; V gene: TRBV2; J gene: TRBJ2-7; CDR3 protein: CASSETWDRAYEQYF; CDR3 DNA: TGTGCCAGCAGTGAAACCTGGGACAGGGCCTACGAGCAGTACTTC
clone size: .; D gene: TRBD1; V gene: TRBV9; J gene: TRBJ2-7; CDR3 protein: CASSVGPRTGGSYEQYF; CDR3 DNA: TGTGCCAGCAGCGTAGGCCCCCGGACAGGGGGAAGTTACGAGCAGTACTTC
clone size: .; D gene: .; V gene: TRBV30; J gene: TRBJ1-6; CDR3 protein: CACLADSYSPLHF; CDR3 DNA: TGTGCCTGTTTGGCAGATTCGTATTCACCTCTCCACTTT
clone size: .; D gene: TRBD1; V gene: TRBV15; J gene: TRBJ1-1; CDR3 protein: CATSWGQGARDIEAFF; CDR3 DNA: TGTGCCACCAGCTGGGGGCAGGGGGCGCGGGATATCGAAGCTTTCTTT
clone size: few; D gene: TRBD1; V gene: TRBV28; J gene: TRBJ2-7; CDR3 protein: CASSLLGVGTDVSGIYEQYF; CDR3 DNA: TGTGCCAGCAGTTTACTTGGTGTGGGGACAGATGTTTCAGGGATCTACGAGCAGTACTTC
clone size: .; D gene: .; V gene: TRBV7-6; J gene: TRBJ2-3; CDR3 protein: CASSWAGDTQYF; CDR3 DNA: TGTGCCAGCAGCTGGGCAGGGGATACGCAGTATTTT
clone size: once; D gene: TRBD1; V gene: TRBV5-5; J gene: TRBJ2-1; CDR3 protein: CASRVTGDNEQFF; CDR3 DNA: TGTGCCAGCCGGGTTACAGGGGACAATGAGCAGTTCTTC
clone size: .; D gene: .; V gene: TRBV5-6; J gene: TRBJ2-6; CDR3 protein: CASSSYSGANVLTF; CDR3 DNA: TGTGCCAGCAGCTCCTACTCTGGGGCCAACGTCCTGACTTTC